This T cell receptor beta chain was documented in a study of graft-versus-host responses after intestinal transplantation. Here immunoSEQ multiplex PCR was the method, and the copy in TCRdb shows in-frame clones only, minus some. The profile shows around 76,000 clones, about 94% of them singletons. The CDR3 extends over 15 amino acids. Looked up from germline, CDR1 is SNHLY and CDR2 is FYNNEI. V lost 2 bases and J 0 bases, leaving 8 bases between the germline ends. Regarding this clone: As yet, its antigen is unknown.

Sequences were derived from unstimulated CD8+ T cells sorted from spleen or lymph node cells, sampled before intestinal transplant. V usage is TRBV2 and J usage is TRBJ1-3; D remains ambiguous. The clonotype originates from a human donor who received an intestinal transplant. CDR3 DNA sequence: TGTGCCAGCAGTGAATGGGAGGCCTCTGGAAACACCATATATTTT. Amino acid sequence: CASSEWEASGNTIYF. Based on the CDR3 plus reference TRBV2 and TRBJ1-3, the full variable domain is EPEVTQTPSHQVTQMGQEVILRCVPISNHLYFYWYRQILGQKVEFLVSFYNNEISEKSEIFDDQFSVERPDGSNFTLKIRSTKLEDSAMYFCASSEWEASGNTIYFGEGSWLTVV.